A selection of T cell receptor beta chains follows, all from one sample in a study of CD8+ T cells in alopecia areata. TCRdb keeps only in-frame clones here, not all; method: immunoSEQ multiplex PCR. The sample carries 200,000 to 250,000 clones, more than 55% recorded once. Sequencing was performed on CD8+ T cells sorted from blood. Receptor source: a human donor in good health. The CDR3 runs from the conserved cysteine through the conserved F or W. A D gene is named only where the DNA matches it firmly. Not all rows give a size; the values are once, few, many and, for expanded clones, a class.

V gene,D gene,J gene,clone size,CDR3 protein,CDR3 DNA
TRBV6-5,-,TRBJ2-7,-,CASSDGGPSYEQYF,TGTGCCAGCAGTGACGGGGGACCCTCCTACGAGCAGTACTTC
TRBV6-1,TRBD1,TRBJ2-7,many,CAGQNRQGGSYEQYF,TGTGCCGGCCAAAACCGACAGGGTGGCTCCTACGAGCAGTACTTC
TRBV19,-,TRBJ2-1,-,CASSTTGNEQFF,TGTGCCAGTAGTACCACTGGGAATGAGCAGTTCTTC
TRBV7-9,TRBD1,TRBJ1-2,few,CASSLGDSALGYTF,TGTGCCAGCAGCTTAGGGGACAGCGCACTTGGCTACACCTTC
TRBV6-6,TRBD1,TRBJ2-3,-,CASSPRTGINTDTQYF,TGTGCCAGCAGCCCCCGGACAGGGATTAACACAGATACGCAGTATTTT
TRBV29-1,-,TRBJ1-2,-,CSVQSQNYGYTF,TGCAGCGTCCAATCTCAAAACTATGGCTACACCTTC
TRBV9,-,TRBJ2-3,-,CASSVGGRSTDTQYF,TGTGCCAGCAGCGTGGGGGGGCGGAGCACAGATACGCAGTATTTT
TRBV2,TRBD1,TRBJ2-1,-,CASSEEGQQYNEQFF,TGTGCCAGCAGTGAAGAGGGACAGCAGTACAATGAGCAGTTCTTC
TRBV4-3,-,TRBJ2-7,few,CASSQEEGSSYEQYF,TGCGCCAGCAGCCAAGAGGAGGGGAGCTCCTACGAGCAGTACTTC
TRBV14,TRBD1,TRBJ1-2,-,CASSQVGTGIYGYTF,TGTGCCAGCAGCCAAGTTGGGACAGGGATTTATGGCTACACCTTC
TRBV4-1,-,TRBJ1-2,-,CASSQGFRGNYGYTF,TGCGCCAGCAGCCAAGGATTTCGGGGAAACTATGGCTACACCTTC
TRBV19,TRBD1,TRBJ1-1,-,CASTVDRDTEAFF,TGTGCCAGTACCGTAGACAGGGACACTGAAGCTTTCTTT
TRBV10-3,TRBD1,TRBJ2-7,-,CAISGPYSQTGGIPYEQYF,TGTGCCATCAGTGGTCCGTACTCCCAAACAGGGGGGATCCCCTACGAGCAGTACTTC
TRBV30,-,TRBJ1-1,-,CAWSVHTEAFF,TGTGCCTGGAGTGTACATACTGAAGCTTTCTTT
TRBV5-1,TRBD1,TRBJ2-7,-,CASSSPGQGYEQYF,TGCGCCAGCAGCTCTCCGGGACAGGGCTACGAGCAGTACTTC
TRBV15,TRBD1,TRBJ1-1,-,CATSRDGQGRPEAFF,TGTGCCACCAGCAGAGATGGACAGGGGAGGCCTGAAGCTTTCTTT
TRBV7-9,-,TRBJ2-1,-,CASSLGPTGSYNEQFF,TGTGCCAGCAGCTTGGGACCAACGGGCTCCTACAATGAGCAGTTCTTC
TRBV27,TRBD1,TRBJ2-5,-,CASRWTGSTVETQYF,TGTGCCAGCAGGTGGACAGGGTCGACGGTAGAGACCCAGTACTTC
TRBV7-9,-,TRBJ2-5,-,CASSLVLVGGQETQYF,TGTGCCAGCAGCTTGGTCCTGGTAGGGGGTCAAGAGACCCAGTACTTC
TRBV27,-,TRBJ2-1,-,CASSSDPLLGNEQFF,TGTGCCAGCAGCAGTGACCCTCTCCTAGGCAATGAGCAGTTCTTC
TRBV29-1,-,TRBJ2-7,-,CSVDAGGAYEQYF,TGCAGCGTTGATGCAGGGGGGGCCTACGAGCAGTACTTC
TRBV19,-,TRBJ1-2,few,CASSMNYGYTF,TGTGCCAGTAGTATGAACTATGGCTACACCTTC
TRBV6-5,TRBD1,TRBJ1-1,-,CASSYSGTGPTEAFF,TGTGCCAGCAGTTACTCAGGGACAGGGCCCACTGAAGCTTTCTTT
TRBV6-5,-,TRBJ2-5,-,CASRGTVYVETQYF,TGTGCCAGCAGGGGGACGGTTTATGTGGAGACCCAGTACTTC
TRBV5-6,-,TRBJ2-1,-,CASSFWGELGNEQFF,TGTGCCAGCAGCTTCTGGGGAGAATTAGGCAATGAGCAGTTCTTC
TRBV27,-,TRBJ2-7,-,CASSLRGGYEQYF,TGTGCCAGCAGTTTGCGGGGAGGTTACGAGCAGTACTTC
TRBV19,-,TRBJ1-1,-,CASSGGPMNTEAFF,TGTGCCAGTAGTGGGGGACCGATGAACACTGAAGCTTTCTTT
TRBV15,-,TRBJ2-3,-,CATSREGPDTQYF,TGTGCCACCAGCAGAGAAGGGCCAGATACGCAGTATTTT
TRBV15,TRBD1,TRBJ1-2,-,CATSSAQGAYGYTF,TGTGCCACCAGCAGCGCACAGGGGGCTTATGGCTACACCTTC
TRBV2,-,TRBJ1-1,-,CASKPDSMNTEAFF,TGTGCCAGCAAGCCCGACAGTATGAACACTGAAGCTTTCTTT
TRBV15,TRBD1,TRBJ2-5,few,CATSQDRARETQYF,TGTGCCACCAGCCAAGACAGGGCGCGGGAGACCCAGTACTTC
TRBV6-5,TRBD1,TRBJ2-5,-,CASWTGGYPVQTQYF,TGTGCCAGCTGGACAGGGGGCTATCCCGTGCAGACCCAGTACTTC
TRBV29-1,TRBD1,TRBJ2-7,few,CSVGAGGEQYF,TGCAGCGTCGGGGCAGGGGGCGAGCAGTACTTC
TRBV13,-,TRBJ2-7,-,CASSLGGGSSYEQYF,TGTGCCAGCAGCTTAGGAGGGGGAAGCTCCTACGAGCAGTACTTC
TRBV2,TRBD1,TRBJ2-5,-,CASRDLGQEEETQYF,TGTGCCAGCAGAGATCTGGGACAGGAGGAAGAGACCCAGTACTTC
TRBV27,-,TRBJ1-4,-,CASRVAGGPNEKLFF,TGTGCCAGCAGAGTAGCCGGAGGACCTAATGAAAAACTGTTTTTT
TRBV5-1,-,TRBJ2-6,-,CASRPDGSGANVLTF,TGCGCCAGCAGGCCAGACGGTTCGGGGGCCAACGTCCTGACTTTC
TRBV29-1,-,TRBJ1-2,few,CSVEQNSYGYTF,TGCAGCGTTGAGCAGAACTCCTATGGCTACACCTTC
TRBV5-1,TRBD2,TRBJ2-5,-,CASSFTSGGETQYF,TGCGCCAGCAGCTTTACTAGCGGGGGCGAGACCCAGTACTTC
TRBV10-3,-,TRBJ1-1,-,CAISEGGGGMNTEAFF,TGTGCCATCAGCGAAGGGGGAGGGGGAATGAACACTGAAGCTTTCTTT
TRBV29-1,-,TRBJ1-1,once,CSAETEAYTEAFF,TGCAGCGCCGAGACCGAGGCTTACACTGAAGCTTTCTTT
TRBV6-6,TRBD1,TRBJ1-2,-,CASTKNPGQTLYGYTF,TGTGCCAGTACCAAGAATCCGGGACAGACCCTCTATGGCTACACCTTC